The entry below describes one TCR beta chain. These data originate in a study of blood T cells in healthy people across ages. The second PCR ran roughly 7 to 12 cycles with a sample-barcoded 5' primer and J-beta primers. Every cDNA molecule bore a tag from a template-switch adaptor containing 12 random nucleotides. From the 5' RACE reads, TCRdb called clonotypes with MiXCR, one entry per CDR3 protein. The sample lists more than 700,000 distinct CDR3 sequences, 46% seen once, with 15% to 20% in the top ten. Healthy Caucasian individuals from Russia aged about 6 to 95 served as donors. Drawing of peripheral blood yielded roughly 10 milliliters from each donor. This CDR3 is built from 13 residues. Deletions cut 4 bases from V and 4 bases from J, with 10 bases between. Germline V CDR1 and CDR2: MNHNS, SASEGT.

The TCR originated in an elderly man in good health. Sequenced: blood. V is TRBV6-1 and J is TRBJ2-5; D gene uncertain. CDR3 in amino acids: CASSAFGGETQYF. In nucleotides, the CDR3 is TGTGCCAGCAGTGCCTTCGGCGGAGAGACCCAGTACTTC.